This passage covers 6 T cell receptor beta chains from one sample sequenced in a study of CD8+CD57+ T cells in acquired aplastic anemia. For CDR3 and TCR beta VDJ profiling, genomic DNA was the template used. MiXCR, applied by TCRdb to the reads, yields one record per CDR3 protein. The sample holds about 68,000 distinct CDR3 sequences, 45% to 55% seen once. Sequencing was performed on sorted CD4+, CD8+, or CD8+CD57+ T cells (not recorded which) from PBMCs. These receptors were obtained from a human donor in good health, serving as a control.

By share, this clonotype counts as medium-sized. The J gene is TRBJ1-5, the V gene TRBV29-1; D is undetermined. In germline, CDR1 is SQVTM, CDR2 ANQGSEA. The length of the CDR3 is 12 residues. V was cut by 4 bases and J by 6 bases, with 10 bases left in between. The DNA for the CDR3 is TGCAGCGTTGGGGATTGGGCTCAGCCCCAGCATTTT. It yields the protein CSVGDWAQPQHF.

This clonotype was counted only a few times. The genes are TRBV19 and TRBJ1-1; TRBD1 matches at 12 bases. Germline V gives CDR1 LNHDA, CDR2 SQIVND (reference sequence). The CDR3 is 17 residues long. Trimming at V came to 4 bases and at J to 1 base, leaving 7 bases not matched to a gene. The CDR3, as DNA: TGTGCCAGTAGTAAACCGGGACAGGGGGCGAAGAACACTGAAGCTTTCTTT. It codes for CASSKPGQGAKNTEAFF.

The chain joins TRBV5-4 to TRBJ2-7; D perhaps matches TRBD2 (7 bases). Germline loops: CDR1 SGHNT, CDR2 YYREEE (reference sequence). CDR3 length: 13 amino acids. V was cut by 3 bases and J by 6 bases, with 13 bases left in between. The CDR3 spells CASSWGRGSEQYF. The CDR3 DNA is TGTGCCAGCAGCTGGGGGAGGGGGAGCGAGCAGTACTTC.

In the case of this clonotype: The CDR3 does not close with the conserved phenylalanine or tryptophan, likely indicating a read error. CDR3 in amino acids: CASSVVRLAGMAEQYL. The CDR3 region has the DNA TGTGCCAGCAGCGTAGTAAGGCTAGCGGGAATGGCGGAGCAGTACCTC. V and J are TRBV11-2 and TRBJ2-7; 9 nucleotides line up with TRBD2. V shed 5 bases, J shed 7 bases, and the junction held 15 bases outside the gene matches. Germline assignment: CDR1 SGHAT and CDR2 FQNNGV. The CDR3 covers 16 residues.

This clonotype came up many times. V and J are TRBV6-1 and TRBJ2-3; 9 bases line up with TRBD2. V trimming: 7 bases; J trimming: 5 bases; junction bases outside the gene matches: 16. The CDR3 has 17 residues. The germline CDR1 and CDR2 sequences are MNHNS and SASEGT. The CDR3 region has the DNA TGTGCCAGCACCTTATATGCGGGGGGGGATCCACAAGATACGCAGTATTTT. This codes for CASTLYAGGDPQDTQYF.

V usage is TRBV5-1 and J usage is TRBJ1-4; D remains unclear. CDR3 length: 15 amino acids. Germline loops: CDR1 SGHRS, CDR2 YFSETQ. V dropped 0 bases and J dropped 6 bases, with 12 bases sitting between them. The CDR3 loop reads CASSLAGSGYEKLFF. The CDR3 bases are TGCGCCAGCAGCTTGGCCGGCAGCGGCTATGAAAAACTGTTTTTT.